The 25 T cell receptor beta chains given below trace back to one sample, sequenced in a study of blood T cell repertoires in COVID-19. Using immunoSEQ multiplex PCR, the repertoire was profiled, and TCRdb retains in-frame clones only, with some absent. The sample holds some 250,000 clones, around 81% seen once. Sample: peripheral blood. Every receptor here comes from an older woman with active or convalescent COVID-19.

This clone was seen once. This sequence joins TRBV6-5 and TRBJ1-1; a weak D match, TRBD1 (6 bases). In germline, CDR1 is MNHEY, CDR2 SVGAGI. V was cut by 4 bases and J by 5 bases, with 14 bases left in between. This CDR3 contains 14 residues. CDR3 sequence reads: CASSSAGAGTEAFF. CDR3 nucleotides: TGTGCCAGCAGTTCGGCGGGGGCCGGGACTGAAGCTTTCTTT.

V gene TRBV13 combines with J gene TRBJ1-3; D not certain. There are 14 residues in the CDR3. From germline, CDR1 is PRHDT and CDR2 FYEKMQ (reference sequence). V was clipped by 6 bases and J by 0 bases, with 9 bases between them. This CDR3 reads CASRRSSSGNTIYF. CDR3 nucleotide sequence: TGTGCCAGCAGGAGGTCCAGCTCTGGAAACACCATATATTTT.

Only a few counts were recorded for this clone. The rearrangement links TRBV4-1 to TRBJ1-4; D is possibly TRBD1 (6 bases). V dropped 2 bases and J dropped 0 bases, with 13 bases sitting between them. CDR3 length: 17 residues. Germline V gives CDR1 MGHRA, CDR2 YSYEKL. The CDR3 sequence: CASSQIRDTATNEKLFF. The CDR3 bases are TGCGCCAGCAGCCAAATTCGGGACACCGCAACTAATGAAAAACTGTTTTTT.

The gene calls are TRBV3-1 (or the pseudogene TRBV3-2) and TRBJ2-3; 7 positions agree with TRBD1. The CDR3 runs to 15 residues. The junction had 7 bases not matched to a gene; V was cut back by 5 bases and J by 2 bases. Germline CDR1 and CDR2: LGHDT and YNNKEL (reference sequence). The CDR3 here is CASSYWDSYTDTQYF. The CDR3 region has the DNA TGTGCCAGCAGCTACTGGGACAGCTACACAGATACGCAGTATTTT.

The CDR3 DNA reads TGTGCCAGCAGCTTAGTAACAGACCGGACCTACGAGCAGTACTTC. This gives the protein CASSLVTDRTYEQYF. This chain connects TRBV11-2 to TRBJ2-7; no clear D gene. There are 15 residues in the CDR3. Trimming pared 1 base from V and 2 bases from J, leaving 12 bases between. The germline V gene encodes CDR1 SGHAT and CDR2 FQNNGV.

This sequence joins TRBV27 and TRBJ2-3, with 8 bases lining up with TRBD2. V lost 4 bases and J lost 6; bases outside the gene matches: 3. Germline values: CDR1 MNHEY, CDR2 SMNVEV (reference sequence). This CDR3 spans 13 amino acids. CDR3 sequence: CASSSGGTDTQYF. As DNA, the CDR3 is TGTGCCAGCAGTTCGGGGGGGACTGATACGCAGTATTTT.

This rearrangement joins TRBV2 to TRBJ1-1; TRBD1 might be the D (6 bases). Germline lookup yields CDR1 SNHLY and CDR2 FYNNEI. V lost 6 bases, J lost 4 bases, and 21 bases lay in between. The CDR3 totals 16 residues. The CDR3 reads CASRVDSPGGATEAFF. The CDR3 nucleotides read TGTGCCAGCAGGGTGGACAGCCCGGGGGGGGCCACTGAAGCTTTCTTT.

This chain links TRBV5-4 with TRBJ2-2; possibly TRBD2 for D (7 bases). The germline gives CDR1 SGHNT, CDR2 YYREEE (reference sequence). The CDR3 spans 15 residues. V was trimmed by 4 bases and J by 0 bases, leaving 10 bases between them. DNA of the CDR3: TGTGCCAGCAGCCGCGGGGGCCCGAACACCGGGGAGCTGTTTTTT. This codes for CASSRGGPNTGELFF.

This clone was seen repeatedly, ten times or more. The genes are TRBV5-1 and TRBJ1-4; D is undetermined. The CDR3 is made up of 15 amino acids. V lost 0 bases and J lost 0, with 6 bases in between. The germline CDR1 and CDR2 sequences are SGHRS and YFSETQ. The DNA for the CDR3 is TGCGCCAGCAGCTTGGGAGTAGCAACTAATGAAAAACTGTTTTTT. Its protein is CASSLGVATNEKLFF.

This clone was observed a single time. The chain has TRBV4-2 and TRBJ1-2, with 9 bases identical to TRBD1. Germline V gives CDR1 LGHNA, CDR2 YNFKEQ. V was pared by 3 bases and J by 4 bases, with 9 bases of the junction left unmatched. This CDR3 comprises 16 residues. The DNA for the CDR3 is TGTGCCAGCAGCCAGATACAGGGGGCGAAGGTCTATGGCTACACCTTC. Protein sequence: CASSQIQGAKVYGYTF.

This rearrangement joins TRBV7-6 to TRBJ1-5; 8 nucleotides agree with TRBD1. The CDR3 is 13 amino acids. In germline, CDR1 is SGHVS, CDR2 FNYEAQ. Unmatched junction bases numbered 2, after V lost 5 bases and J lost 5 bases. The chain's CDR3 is CASSQGAYQPQHF. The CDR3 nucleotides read TGTGCCAGCAGCCAGGGGGCGTATCAGCCCCAGCATTTT.

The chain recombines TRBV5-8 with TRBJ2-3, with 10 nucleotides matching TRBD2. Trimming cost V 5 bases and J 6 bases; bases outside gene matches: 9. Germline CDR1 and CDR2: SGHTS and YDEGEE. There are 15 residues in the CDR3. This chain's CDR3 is CASSLLAGVQDTQYF. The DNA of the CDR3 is TGTGCCAGCAGTTTGCTAGCGGGGGTACAGGATACGCAGTATTTT.

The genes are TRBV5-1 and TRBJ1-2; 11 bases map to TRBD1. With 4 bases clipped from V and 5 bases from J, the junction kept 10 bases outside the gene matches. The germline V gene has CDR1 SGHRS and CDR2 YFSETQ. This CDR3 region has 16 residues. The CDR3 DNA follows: TGCGCCAGCAGCACGGGGACAGGGGGGTCGGTATATGGCTACACCTTC. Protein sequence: CASSTGTGGSVYGYTF.

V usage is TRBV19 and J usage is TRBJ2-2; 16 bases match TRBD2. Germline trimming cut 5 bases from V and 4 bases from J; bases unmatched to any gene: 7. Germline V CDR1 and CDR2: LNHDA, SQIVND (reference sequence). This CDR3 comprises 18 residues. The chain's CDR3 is CASSSGLAGGPGTGELFF. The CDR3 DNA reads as TGTGCCAGTAGTTCGGGACTAGCGGGGGGGCCGGGCACCGGGGAGCTGTTTTTT.

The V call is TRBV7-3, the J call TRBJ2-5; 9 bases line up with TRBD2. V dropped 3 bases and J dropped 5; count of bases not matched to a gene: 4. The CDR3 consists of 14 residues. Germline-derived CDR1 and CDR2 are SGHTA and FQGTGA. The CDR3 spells CASSFSGGMETQYF. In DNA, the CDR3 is TGTGCCAGCAGCTTTAGCGGGGGAATGGAGACCCAGTACTTC.

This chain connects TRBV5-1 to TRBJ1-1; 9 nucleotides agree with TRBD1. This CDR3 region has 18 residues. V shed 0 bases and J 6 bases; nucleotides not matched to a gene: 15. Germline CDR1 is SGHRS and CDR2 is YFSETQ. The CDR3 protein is CASSLDPNLRDRVSEAFF. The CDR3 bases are TGCGCCAGCAGCTTGGACCCCAATCTCCGGGACAGGGTTTCTGAAGCTTTCTTT. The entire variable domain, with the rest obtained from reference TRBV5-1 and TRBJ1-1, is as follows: KAGVTQTPRYLIKTRGQQVTLSCSPISGHRSVSWYQQTPGQGLQFLFEYFSETQRNKGNFPGRFSGRQFSNSRSEMNVSTLELGDSALYLCASSLDPNLRDRVSEAFFGQGTRLTVV.

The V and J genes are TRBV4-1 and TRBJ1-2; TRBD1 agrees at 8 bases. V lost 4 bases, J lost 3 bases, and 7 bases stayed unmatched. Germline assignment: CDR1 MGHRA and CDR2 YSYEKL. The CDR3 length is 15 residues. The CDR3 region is CASSPRQGLHYGYTF. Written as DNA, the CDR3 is TGCGCCAGCAGCCCAAGACAGGGGCTGCACTATGGCTACACCTTC.

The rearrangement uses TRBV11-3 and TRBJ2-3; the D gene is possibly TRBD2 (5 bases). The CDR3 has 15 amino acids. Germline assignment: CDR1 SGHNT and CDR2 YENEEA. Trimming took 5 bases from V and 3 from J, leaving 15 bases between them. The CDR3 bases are TGTGCCAGCAGCCGGGGAGATTTGGGTACAGATACGCAGTATTTT. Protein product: CASSRGDLGTDTQYF.

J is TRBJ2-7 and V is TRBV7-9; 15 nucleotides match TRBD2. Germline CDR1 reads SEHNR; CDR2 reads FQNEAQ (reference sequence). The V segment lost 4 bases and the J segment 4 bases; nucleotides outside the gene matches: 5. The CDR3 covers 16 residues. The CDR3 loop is CASSSQGLAGGYEQYF. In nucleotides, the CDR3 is TGTGCCAGCAGCTCCCAGGGACTAGCGGGGGGATACGAGCAGTACTTC.

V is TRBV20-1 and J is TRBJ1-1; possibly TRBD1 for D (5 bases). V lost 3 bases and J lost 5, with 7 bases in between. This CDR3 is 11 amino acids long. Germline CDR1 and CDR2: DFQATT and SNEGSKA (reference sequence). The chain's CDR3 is CSARGGTEAFF. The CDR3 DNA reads TGCAGTGCTAGGGGGGGAACTGAAGCTTTCTTT.

The CDR3 reads CAISSGLTEAFF. The CDR3 DNA reads TGTGCCATCAGCTCAGGGCTCACTGAAGCTTTCTTT. V and J are TRBV10-3 and TRBJ1-1; TRBD1 is a possible D gene (5 bases). The V end lost 6 bases, the J end lost 4 bases, and 9 bases lay between the germline ends. The germline V gene has CDR1 ENHRY and CDR2 SYGVKD. The CDR3 extends over 12 amino acids.

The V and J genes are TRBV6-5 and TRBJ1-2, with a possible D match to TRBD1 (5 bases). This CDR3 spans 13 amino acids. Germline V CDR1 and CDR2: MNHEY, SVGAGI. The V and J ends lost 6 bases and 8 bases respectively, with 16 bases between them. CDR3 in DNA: TGTGCCAGCAGCTATAGGGCGGGGGGAGGCTACACCTTC. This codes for CASSYRAGGGYTF.

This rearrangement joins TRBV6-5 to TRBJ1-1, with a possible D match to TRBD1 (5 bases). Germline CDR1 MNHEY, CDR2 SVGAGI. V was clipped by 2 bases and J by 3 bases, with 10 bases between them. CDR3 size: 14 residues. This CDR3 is CASSYGDRHTEAFF. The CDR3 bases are TGTGCCAGCAGTTACGGTGACAGACACACTGAAGCTTTCTTT.

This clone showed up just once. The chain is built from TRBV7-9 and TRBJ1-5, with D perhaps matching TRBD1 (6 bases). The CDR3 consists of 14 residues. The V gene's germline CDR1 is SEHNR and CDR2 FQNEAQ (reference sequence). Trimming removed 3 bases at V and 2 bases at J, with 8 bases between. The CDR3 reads CASSFPGGNQPQHF. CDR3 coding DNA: TGTGCCAGCAGCTTCCCAGGGGGCAATCAGCCCCAGCATTTT.

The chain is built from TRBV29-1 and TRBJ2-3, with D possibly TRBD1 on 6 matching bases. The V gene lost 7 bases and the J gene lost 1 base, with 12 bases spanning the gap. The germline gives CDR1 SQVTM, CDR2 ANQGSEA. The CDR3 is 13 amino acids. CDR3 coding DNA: TGCAGCGCTAACAGGGCTGGCACAGATACGCAGTATTTT. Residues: CSANRAGTDTQYF.